Following are 13 T cell receptor beta chains from one sample sequenced in a study of blood T cell repertoires in COVID-19 (dated by TCRdb to 2020 to 2021). To prepare the library, the immunoSEQ multiplex PCR assay was applied. TCRdb took this table from immuneACCESS and kept in-frame rearrangements with V and J called. Such tables lack part of the clones; where checked against another copy, unresolved V genes explain under half of the gap, and the rest is unexplained. Recorded for this sample are 330,000 or so clones; roughly 90% of them occurred a single time. The ten largest clones add up to over 3.5% of the sample. Specimen: peripheral blood. The receptors were sampled from a woman aged 60 to 75 with COVID-19, enrolled during active disease.

The rearrangement links TRBV29-1 to TRBJ2-7; the match to TRBD2 covers 13 bases. CDR1 SQVTM and CDR2 ANQGSEA come from the germline V gene. CDR3 length equals 15 residues. J gave up 11 bases and V 0 bases, and 10 bases lay outside the gene matches. This CDR3 reads CSVEDRAGTSGVKYF. The CDR3 DNA reads TGCAGCGTTGAAGACCGGGCCGGGACTAGCGGGGTTAAGTACTTC.

V and J are TRBV28 and TRBJ1-1; D uncertain. V was pared by 6 bases and J by 5 bases, with 16 bases between. Per the germline V gene, CDR1 is MDHEN and CDR2 is SYDVKM. This CDR3 contains 14 residues. The CDR3 DNA is TGTGCCAGCAGCGAGACACTGCGAGGGACTGAAGCTTTCTTT. Protein sequence: CASSETLRGTEAFF.

On this clone itself: The same CDR3 arises from other DNA sequences in this sample as well. The chain uses TRBV18 and TRBJ1-2; maybe TRBD1 (6 bases). Germline assignment: CDR1 KGHSH and CDR2 LQKENI. The ends were cut back, 6 bases at V and 2 bases at J, with 10 bases in the middle. The CDR3 has 13 residues. CDR3 nucleotides: TGTGCCAGCTCGCCCGACAGGAACTATGGCTACACCTTC. Translating gives CASSPDRNYGYTF.

V gene TRBV6-6 combines with J gene TRBJ1-4; D unresolved. The length of the CDR3 is 16 residues. The V gene lost 2 bases and the J gene lost 2 bases, with 12 bases spanning the gap. CDR1 and CDR2 (germline): MNHNY, SVGAGI (reference sequence). CDR3 loop: CASSYRSIVTNEKLFF. As DNA, the CDR3 is TGTGCCAGCAGTTACCGCAGTATTGTCACTAATGAAAAACTGTTTTTT.

The rearrangement joins TRBV27 to TRBJ1-5; the D is unclear. CDR3 size: 13 residues. With 2 bases removed from V and 4 bases from J, the gap between germline ends came to 6 bases. Germline assignment: CDR1 MNHEY and CDR2 SMNVEV (reference sequence). CDR3 bases: TGTGCCAGCAGTTTAAAGGAGAATCAGCCCCAGCATTTT. Its translation: CASSLKENQPQHF.

V and J are TRBV14 and TRBJ1-1; 8 nucleotides agree with TRBD1. This CDR3 region has 15 residues. Germline CDR1 reads SGHDN; CDR2 reads FVKESK. V lost 3 bases to trimming and J lost 4 bases; unmatched junction nucleotides: 7. CDR3 sequence reads: CASSHWDRRSTEAFF. Here the CDR3 DNA reads TGTGCCAGCAGCCACTGGGACAGGAGGTCCACTGAAGCTTTCTTT.

This chain links TRBV18 with TRBJ2-2; D not certain. CDR1 is KGHSH, CDR2 LQKENI, per germline. V lost 1 base and J 1 base, leaving 10 bases between the germline ends. CDR3 size: 16 residues. This CDR3 is CASSPLLAENTGELFF. In nucleotides, the CDR3 is TGTGCCAGCTCACCACTGTTGGCGGAGAACACCGGGGAGCTGTTTTTT.

The J gene is TRBJ2-7, the V gene TRBV7-9; the match to TRBD1 covers 7 bases. J gave up 2 bases and V 4 bases, and 8 bases lay outside the gene matches. This CDR3 contains 15 residues. CDR1 is SEHNR and CDR2 is FQNEAQ in the germline V gene (reference sequence). In DNA form, the CDR3 reads TGTGCCAGCAGCTCAACCCCCGGGACAGCCTACGAGCAGTACTTC. As protein: CASSSTPGTAYEQYF.

The rearrangement joins TRBV30 to TRBJ1-5, with D perhaps matching TRBD1 (6 bases). Germline V lookup: CDR1 GTSNPN, CDR2 SVGIG (reference sequence). Trimming removed 1 base at V and 1 base at J, with 8 bases between. The CDR3 spans 14 residues. The CDR3 coding sequence is TGTGCCTGGAGTGCCGGGACAAGCAATCAGCCCCAGCATTTT. This sequence encodes CAWSAGTSNQPQHF.

This chain joins TRBV5-1 and TRBJ2-5; D is possibly TRBD2 (5 bases). The CDR3 covers 15 residues. Between the trimmed V and J ends, which lost 1 base and 2 bases, there was a span of 12 bases. Germline CDR1 reads SGHRS; CDR2 reads YFSETQ. CDR3 nucleotides: TGCGCCAGCAGCTTGACCGGGATTGTACAAGAGACCCAGTACTTC. Protein sequence: CASSLTGIVQETQYF. Filled out from reference TRBV5-1 and TRBJ2-5, the complete variable domain reads KAGVTQTPRYLIKTRGQQVTLSCSPISGHRSVSWYQQTPGQGLQFLFEYFSETQRNKGNFPGRFSGRQFSNSRSEMNVSTLELGDSALYLCASSLTGIVQETQYFGPGTRLLVL.

V is TRBV3-1 (or the pseudogene TRBV3-2) and J is TRBJ2-5, with 16 bases aligning to TRBD2. The germline V gene encodes CDR1 LGHDT and CDR2 YNNKEL (reference sequence). V was clipped by 4 bases and J by 2 bases; unmatched bases: 4. This CDR3 is 17 amino acids long. The CDR3 loop is CASSPGLAGGPQETQYF. CDR3 coding DNA: TGTGCCAGCAGCCCGGGACTAGCGGGGGGGCCACAAGAGACCCAGTACTTC.

The rearrangement joins TRBV7-8 to TRBJ1-6; D uncertain. CDR3 length equals 15 residues. Germline assignment: CDR1 SGHVS and CDR2 FQNEAQ. Between the trimmed V and J ends, which lost 3 bases and 7 bases, there was a span of 13 bases. This CDR3 reads CASSFRRGLNSPLHF. CDR3 coding DNA: TGTGCCAGCAGCTTTAGACGGGGTCTAAATTCACCCCTCCACTTT.

The genes are TRBV5-1 and TRBJ1-1; possible D gene TRBD1, 5 bases. The V gene lost 5 bases and the J gene lost 2 bases, with 19 bases spanning the gap. Per germline, CDR1 SGHRS and CDR2 YFSETQ. The CDR3 loop spans 16 amino acids. The DNA of the CDR3 is TGCGCCAGCAGAGAAGGGGCAGGGTGGGCCAACACTGAAGCTTTCTTT. This translates into CASREGAGWANTEAFF.